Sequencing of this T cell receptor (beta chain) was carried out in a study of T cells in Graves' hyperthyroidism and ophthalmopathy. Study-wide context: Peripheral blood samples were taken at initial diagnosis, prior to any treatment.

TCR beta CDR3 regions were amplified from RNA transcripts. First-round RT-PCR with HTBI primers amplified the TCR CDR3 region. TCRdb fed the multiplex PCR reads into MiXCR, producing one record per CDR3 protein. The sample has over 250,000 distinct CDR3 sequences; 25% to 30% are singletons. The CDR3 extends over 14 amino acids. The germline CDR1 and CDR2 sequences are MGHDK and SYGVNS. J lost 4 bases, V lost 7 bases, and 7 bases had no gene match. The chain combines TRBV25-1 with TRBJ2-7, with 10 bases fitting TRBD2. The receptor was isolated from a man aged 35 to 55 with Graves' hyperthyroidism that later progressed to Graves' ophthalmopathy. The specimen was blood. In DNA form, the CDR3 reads TGTGCCAGCACCCCGGGGACTAGCGTTTACGAGCAGTACTTC. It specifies CASTPGTSVYEQYF.